Listed here is a single TCR beta chain. The data derive from a study of blood T cell repertoires in COVID-19. For the study at large: Sources were T cells, B-cell-depleted T cells, or PBMCs; the material itself was cDNA or gDNA.

Sequencing used immunoSEQ multiplex PCR; TCRdb keeps in-frame clones, though not all of them. The profile shows more than 250,000 clones, approximately 80% of them singletons. The clonotype was recovered from a man aged 35 to 55 who had been exposed to COVID-19. The specimen sequenced was PBMCs or T cells enriched from blood (not recorded which).

The CDR3 sequence is CASRQNRESYEQYF. The CDR3 nucleotides are TGTGCCAGCCGCCAAAACAGGGAATCCTACGAGCAGTACTTC. The rearrangement uses TRBV27 and TRBJ2-7, with D tentatively TRBD1 (6 bases). This CDR3 spans 14 amino acids. Germline V CDR1 and CDR2: MNHEY, SMNVEV (reference sequence). V was pared by 8 bases and J by 1 base, with 15 bases between.